The T cell receptor beta chain under discussion was sequenced for a study of blood T cell repertoires in COVID-19. Background on the study: Italy, Spain and the United States were the sources of the convalescent and acute COVID-19 samples. Nucleic acid was either cDNA or gDNA, and it came from T cells, B-cell-depleted T cells, or PBMCs.

Using immunoSEQ multiplex PCR, the repertoire was profiled, and TCRdb retains in-frame clones only, with some absent. The sample lists around 70,000 clones, roughly 84% occurring once. The germline CDR1 and CDR2 sequences are KGHSH and LQKENI. The CDR3 runs 16 residues. J gave up 3 bases and V 5 bases, and 5 bases lay outside the gene matches. The rearrangement joins TRBV18 to TRBJ1-4, with 11 bases matching TRBD1. The TCR was taken from a young woman with acute or convalescent COVID-19. Sequencing used peripheral blood. In nucleotides, the CDR3 is TGTGCCAGCTCAACTGGACAGGGGGCATCTAATGAAAAACTGTTTTTT. The encoded protein is CASSTGQGASNEKLFF.